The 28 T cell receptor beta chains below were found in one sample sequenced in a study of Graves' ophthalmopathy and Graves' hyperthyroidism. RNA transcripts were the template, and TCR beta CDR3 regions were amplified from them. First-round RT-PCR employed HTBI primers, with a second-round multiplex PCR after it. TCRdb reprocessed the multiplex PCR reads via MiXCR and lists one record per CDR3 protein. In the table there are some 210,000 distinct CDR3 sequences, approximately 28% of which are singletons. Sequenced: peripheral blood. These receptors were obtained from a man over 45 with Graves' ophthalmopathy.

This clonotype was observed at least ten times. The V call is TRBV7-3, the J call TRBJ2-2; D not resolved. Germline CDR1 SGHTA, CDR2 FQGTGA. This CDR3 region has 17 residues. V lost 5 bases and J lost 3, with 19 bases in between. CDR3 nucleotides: TGTGCCAGCAGCCCAAGCATGTTGTCCGGGTACACCGGGGAGCTGTTTTTT. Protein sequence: CASSPSMLSGYTGELFF. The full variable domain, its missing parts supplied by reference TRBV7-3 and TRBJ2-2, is GAGVSQTPSNKVTEKGKYVELRCDPISGHTALYWYRQSLGQGPEFLIYFQGTGAADDSGLPNDRFFAVRPEGSVSTLKIQRTERGDSAVYLCASSPSMLSGYTGELFFGEGSRLTVL.

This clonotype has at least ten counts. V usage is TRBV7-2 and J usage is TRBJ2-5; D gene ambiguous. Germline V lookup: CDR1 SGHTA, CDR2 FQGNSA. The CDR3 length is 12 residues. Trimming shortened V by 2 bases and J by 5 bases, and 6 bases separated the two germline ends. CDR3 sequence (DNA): TGTGCCAGCAGCTTACGTTCTGAGACCCAGTACTTC. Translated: CASSLRSETQYF.

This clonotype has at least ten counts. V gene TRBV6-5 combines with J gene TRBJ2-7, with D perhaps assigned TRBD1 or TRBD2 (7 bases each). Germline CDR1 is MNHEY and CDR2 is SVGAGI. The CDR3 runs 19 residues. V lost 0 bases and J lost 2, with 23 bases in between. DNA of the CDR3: TGTGCCAGCAGTTACTCGGGAGGGGGCGTGGGGGGACATCCCTACGAGCAGTACTTC. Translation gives CASSYSGGGVGGHPYEQYF.

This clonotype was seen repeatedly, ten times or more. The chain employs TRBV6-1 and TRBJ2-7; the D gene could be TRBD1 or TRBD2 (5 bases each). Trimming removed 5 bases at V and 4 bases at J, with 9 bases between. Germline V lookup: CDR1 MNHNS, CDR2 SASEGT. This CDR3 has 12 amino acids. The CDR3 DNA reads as TGTGCCAGCAGTAAGGGACGTTACGAGCAGTACTTC. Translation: CASSKGRYEQYF.

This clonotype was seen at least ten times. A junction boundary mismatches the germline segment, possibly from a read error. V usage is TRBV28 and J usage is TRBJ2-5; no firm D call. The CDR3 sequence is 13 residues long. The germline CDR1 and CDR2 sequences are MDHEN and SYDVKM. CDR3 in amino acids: CTSSLREQETQYF. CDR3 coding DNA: TGTACCAGCAGTTTAAGAGAGCAAGAGACCCAGTACTTC.

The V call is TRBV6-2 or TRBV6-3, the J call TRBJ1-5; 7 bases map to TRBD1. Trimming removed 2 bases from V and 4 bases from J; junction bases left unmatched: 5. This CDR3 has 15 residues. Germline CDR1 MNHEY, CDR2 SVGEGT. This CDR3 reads CASSYSQTGNQPQHF. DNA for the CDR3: TGTGCCAGCAGTTACAGTCAGACAGGGAATCAGCCCCAGCATTTT.

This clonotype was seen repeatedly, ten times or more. CDR3 protein: CASSALEVPHYEQYF. The CDR3 region has the DNA TGTGCCAGCAGCGCCCTTGAGGTCCCTCACTACGAGCAGTACTTC. The rearrangement links TRBV6-2 or TRBV6-3 to TRBJ2-7; D gene uncertain. The CDR3 is 15 amino acids. In germline, CDR1 is MNHEY, CDR2 SVGEGT. V gave up 6 bases and J gave up 3 bases, with 18 bases separating them.

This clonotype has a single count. The chain's CDR3 is CASSSSYGGETQYF. The CDR3 DNA is TGTGCCAGCAGCTCAAGCTATGGGGGGGAGACCCAGTACTTC. V gene TRBV11-2 combines with J gene TRBJ2-5, with D tentatively TRBD2 (6 bases). Per the germline V gene, CDR1 is SGHAT and CDR2 is FQNNGV. CDR3 length: 14 residues. With 4 bases removed from V and 5 bases from J, the gap between germline ends came to 14 bases.

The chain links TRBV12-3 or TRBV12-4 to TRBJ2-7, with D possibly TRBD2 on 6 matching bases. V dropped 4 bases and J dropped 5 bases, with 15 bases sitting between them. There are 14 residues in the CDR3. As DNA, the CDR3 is TGTGCCAGCAGTTACGCCAGCGGGCGTAACGAGCAGTACTTC. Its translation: CASSYASGRNEQYF.

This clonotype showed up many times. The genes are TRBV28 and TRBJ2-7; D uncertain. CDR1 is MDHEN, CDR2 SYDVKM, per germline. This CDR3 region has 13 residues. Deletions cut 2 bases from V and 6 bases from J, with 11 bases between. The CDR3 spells CASSLTGPGEQYF. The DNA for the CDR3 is TGTGCCAGCAGTTTAACCGGCCCGGGCGAGCAGTACTTC.

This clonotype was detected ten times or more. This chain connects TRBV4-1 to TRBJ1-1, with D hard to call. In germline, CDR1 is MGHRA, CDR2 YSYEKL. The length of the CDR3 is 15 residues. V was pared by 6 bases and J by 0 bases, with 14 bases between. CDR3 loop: CASRIRESMNTEAFF. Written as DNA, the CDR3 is TGCGCCAGCAGAATAAGGGAAAGTATGAACACTGAAGCTTTCTTT.

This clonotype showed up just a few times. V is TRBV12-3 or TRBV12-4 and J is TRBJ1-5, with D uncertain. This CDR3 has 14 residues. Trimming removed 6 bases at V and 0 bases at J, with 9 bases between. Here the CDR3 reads CASSKTDSNQPQHF. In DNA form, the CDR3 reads TGTGCCAGCAGCAAGACCGATAGCAATCAGCCCCAGCATTTT.

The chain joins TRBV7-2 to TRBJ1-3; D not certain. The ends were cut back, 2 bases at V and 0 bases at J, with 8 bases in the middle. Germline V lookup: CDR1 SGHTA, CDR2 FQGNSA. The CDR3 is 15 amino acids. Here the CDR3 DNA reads TGTGCCAGCAGCTTAAGCGCAGTCTCTGGAAACACCATATATTTT. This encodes CASSLSAVSGNTIYF.

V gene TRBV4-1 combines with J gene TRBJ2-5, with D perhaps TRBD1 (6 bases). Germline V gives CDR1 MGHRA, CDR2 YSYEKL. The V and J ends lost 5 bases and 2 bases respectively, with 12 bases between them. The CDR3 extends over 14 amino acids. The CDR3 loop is CASSKPGQQETQYF. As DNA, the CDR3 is TGCGCCAGCAGCAAACCGGGACAACAAGAGACCCAGTACTTC.

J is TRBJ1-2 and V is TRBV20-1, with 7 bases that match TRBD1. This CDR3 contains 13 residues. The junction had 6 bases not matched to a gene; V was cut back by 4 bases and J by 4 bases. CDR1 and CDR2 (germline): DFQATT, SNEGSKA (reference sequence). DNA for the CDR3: TGCAGTGCTACTACAGGGGAGGGCTATGGCTACACCTTC. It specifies CSATTGEGYGYTF.

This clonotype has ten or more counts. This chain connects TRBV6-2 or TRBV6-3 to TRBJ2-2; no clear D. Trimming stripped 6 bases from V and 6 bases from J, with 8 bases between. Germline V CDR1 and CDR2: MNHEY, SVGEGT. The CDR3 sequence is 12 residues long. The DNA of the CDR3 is TGTGCCAGCAGCCTCCAGGCCGGGGAGCTGTTTTTT. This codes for CASSLQAGELFF.

CDR3 residues: CSATLGAAFF. The CDR3, as DNA: TGCAGTGCCACTTTAGGGGCAGCTTTCTTT. V and J are TRBV20-1 and TRBJ1-1, with D possibly TRBD1 on 5 matching bases. Per germline, CDR1 DFQATT and CDR2 SNEGSKA (reference sequence). This CDR3 region has 10 residues. The V and J ends lost 6 bases and 10 bases respectively, with 12 bases between them.

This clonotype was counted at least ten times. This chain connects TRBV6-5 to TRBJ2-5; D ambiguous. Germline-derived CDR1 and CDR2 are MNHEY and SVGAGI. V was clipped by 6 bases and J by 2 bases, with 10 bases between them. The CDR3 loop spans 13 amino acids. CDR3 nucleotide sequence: TGTGCCAGCAGCCCACCTCGGCAAGAGACCCAGTACTTC. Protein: CASSPPRQETQYF.

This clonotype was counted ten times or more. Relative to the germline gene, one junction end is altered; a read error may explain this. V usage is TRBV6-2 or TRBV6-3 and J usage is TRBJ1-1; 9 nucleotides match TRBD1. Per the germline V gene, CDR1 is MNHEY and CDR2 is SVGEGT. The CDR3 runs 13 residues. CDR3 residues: CASSTGGWTEASF. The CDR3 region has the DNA TGTGCCAGCAGTACAGGGGGCTGGACTGAAGCTTCCTTT.

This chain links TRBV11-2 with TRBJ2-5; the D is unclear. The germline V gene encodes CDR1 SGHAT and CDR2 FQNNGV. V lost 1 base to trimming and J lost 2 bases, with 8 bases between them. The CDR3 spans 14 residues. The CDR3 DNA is TGTGCCAGCAGCTTAGCCTTGGCTCAAGAGACCCAGTACTTC. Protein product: CASSLALAQETQYF.

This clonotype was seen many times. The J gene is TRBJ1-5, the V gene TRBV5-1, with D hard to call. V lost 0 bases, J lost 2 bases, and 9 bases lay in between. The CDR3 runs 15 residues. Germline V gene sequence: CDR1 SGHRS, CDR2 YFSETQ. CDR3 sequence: CASSLDQGGNQPQHF. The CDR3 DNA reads TGCGCCAGCAGCTTGGACCAAGGTGGCAATCAGCCCCAGCATTTT.

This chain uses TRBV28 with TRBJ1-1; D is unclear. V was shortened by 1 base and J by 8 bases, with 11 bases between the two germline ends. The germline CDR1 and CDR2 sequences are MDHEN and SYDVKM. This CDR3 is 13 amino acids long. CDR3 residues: CASSLSGGGEAFF. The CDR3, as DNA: TGTGCCAGCAGTTTATCTGGTGGCGGAGAAGCTTTCTTT.

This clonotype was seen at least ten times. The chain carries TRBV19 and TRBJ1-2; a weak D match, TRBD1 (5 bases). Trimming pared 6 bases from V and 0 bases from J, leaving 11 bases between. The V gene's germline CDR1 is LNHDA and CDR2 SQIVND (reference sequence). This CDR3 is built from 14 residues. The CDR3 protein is CASSKQATNYGYTF. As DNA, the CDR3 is TGTGCCAGTAGCAAACAGGCGACTAACTATGGCTACACCTTC.

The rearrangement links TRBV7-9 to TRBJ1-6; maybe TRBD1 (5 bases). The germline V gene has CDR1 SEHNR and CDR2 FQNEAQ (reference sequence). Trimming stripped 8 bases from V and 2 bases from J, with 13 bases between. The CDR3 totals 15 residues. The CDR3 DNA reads TGTGCCAGCGGACCTGGGACGGCCTATAATTCACCCCTCCACTTT. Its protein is CASGPGTAYNSPLHF. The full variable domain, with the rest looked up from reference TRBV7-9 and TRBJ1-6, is DTGVSQNPRHKITKRGQNVTFRCDPISEHNRLYWYRQTLGQGPEFLTYFQNEAQLEKSRLLSDRFSAERPKGSFSTLEIQRTEQGDSAMYLCASGPGTAYNSPLHFGNGTRLTVT.

CDR3 DNA sequence: TGTGCCAGCAGCTTAGAAGTAGCGGGGGGCCGGGGGACCCAGTACTTC. Translation: CASSLEVAGGRGTQYF. The V and J genes are TRBV7-2 and TRBJ2-5, with 10 positions matching TRBD2. CDR1 and CDR2 (germline): SGHTA, FQGNSA. The CDR3 sequence is 16 residues long. V trimming: 1 base; J trimming: 7 bases; junction bases outside the gene matches: 9.

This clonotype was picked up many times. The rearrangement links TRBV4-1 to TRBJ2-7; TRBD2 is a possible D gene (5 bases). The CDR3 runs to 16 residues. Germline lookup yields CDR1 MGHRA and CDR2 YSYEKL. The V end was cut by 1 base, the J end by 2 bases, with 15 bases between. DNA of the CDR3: TGCGCCAGCAGCCAAGCGTTGGACCCTAGCCCCTACGAGCAGTACTTC. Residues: CASSQALDPSPYEQYF.

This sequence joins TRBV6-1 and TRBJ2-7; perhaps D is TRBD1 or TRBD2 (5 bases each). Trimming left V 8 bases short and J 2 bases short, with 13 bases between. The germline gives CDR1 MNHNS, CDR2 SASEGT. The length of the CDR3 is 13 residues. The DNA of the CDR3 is TGTGCCAGCGGCAGACGGGGCCCCTACGAGCAGTACTTC. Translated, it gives CASGRRGPYEQYF.

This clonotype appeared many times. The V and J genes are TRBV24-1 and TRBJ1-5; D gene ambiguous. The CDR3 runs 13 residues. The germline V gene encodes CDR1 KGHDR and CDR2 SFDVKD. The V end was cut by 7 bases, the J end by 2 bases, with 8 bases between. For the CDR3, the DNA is TGTGCCACCAGCTGGGGTGGCAATCAGCCCCAGCATTTT. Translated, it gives CATSWGGNQPQHF.